The T cell receptor (beta chain) under discussion was sequenced for a study of control samples from healthy donors and cancer patients (dated by TCRdb to the early 2020s). The germline ends are 14 bases apart after V is trimmed by 4 bases and J by 4 bases. The CDR3 starts with the cysteine, ends with the phenylalanine, and has 14 residues. Only the CDR3 DNA is retained, 42 bases long and in frame from the first base. Taken from the germline V gene, the CDR1 and CDR2 loops are SGHAT and FQNNGV. In the case of this clone: Its antigen is unknown. No much larger clonotype is one base removed from it; base qualities were not supplied.

Preparation of the library involved the immunoSEQ multiplex PCR assay. Drawn from immuneACCESS, this table holds only the in-frame rearrangements with V and J called that TCRdb kept. Clones are partly lost; checked studies trace under half to an unresolved V gene and leave the rest unexplained. The sample table lists a few hundred thousand clones, approximately 92% of them with a count of one. Of the sample, more than 6% is held by the ten largest clones. The sample taken for sequencing was PBMCs. The chain employs TRBV11-2 and TRBJ2-7; TRBD2 is perhaps the D gene, given 6 matching bases. The sequence was obtained from a man aged 35-49 years with head and neck cancer. The DNA sequence is as follows: TGTGCCAGCAGCTCGGGCGGAGGGAGGTACGAGCAGTACTTC. The resulting protein is CASSSGGGRYEQYF.